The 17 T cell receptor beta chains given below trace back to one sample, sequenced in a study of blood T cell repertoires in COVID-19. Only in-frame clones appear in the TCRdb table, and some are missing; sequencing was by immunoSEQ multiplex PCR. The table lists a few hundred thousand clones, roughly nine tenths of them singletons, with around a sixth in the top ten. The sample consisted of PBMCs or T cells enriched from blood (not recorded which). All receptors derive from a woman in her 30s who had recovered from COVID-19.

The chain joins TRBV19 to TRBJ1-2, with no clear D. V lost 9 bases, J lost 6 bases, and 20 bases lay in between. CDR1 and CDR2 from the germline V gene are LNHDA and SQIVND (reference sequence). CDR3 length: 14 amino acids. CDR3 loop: CASRRNVIGDGYTF. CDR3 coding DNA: TGTGCCAGCCGTCGCAATGTTATCGGGGATGGCTACACCTTC.

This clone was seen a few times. The CDR3 nucleotides read TGTGCCAGCAGGATCGGACAGGATAGCAATCAGCCCCAGCATTTT. It specifies CASRIGQDSNQPQHF. The rearrangement uses TRBV27 and TRBJ1-5, with 7 bases lining up with TRBD1. The V gene's germline CDR1 is MNHEY and CDR2 SMNVEV (reference sequence). J lost 0 bases, V lost 6 bases, and 5 bases had no gene match. The CDR3 has 15 amino acids.

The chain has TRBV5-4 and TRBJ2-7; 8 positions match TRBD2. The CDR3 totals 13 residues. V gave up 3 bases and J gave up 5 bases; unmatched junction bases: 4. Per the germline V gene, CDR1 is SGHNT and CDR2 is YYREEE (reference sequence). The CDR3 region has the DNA TGTGCCAGCAGCTCCGGGACTAGTCACGAGCAGTACTTC. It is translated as CASSSGTSHEQYF.

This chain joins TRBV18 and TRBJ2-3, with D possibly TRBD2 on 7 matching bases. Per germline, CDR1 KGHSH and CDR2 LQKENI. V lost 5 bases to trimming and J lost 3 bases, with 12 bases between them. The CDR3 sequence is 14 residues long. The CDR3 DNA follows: TGTGCCAGCTCATTCGCGGGGGCGACAGATACGCAGTATTTT. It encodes CASSFAGATDTQYF.

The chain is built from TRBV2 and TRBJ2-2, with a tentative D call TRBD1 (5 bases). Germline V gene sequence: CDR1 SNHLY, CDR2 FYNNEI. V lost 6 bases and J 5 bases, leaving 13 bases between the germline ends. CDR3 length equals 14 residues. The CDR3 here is CASRGRVWTGELFF. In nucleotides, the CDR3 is TGTGCCAGCAGGGGCAGGGTGTGGACCGGGGAGCTGTTTTTT.

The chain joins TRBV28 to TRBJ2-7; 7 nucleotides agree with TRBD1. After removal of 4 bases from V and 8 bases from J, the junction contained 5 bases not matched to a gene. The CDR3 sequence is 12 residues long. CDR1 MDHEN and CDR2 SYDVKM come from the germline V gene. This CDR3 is CASSSTGPKQYF. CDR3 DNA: TGTGCCAGCAGTTCGACAGGGCCTAAGCAGTACTTC.

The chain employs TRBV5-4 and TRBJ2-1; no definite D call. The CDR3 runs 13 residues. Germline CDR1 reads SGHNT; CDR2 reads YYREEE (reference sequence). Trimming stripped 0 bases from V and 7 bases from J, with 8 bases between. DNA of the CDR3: TGTGCCAGCAGCTTGGCCCCCCGGAATGAGCAGTTCTTC. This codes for CASSLAPRNEQFF.

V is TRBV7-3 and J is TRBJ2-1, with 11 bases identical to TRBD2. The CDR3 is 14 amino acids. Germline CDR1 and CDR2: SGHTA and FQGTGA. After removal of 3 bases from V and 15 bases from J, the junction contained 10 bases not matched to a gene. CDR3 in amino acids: CASSLGGLAEVPFF. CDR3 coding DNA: TGTGCCAGCAGCTTGGGGGGACTAGCGGAGGTTCCGTTCTTC.

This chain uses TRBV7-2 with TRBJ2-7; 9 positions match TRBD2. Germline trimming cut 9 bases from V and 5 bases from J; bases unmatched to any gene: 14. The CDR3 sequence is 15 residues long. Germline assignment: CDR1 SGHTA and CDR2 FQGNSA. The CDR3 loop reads CASSEVAGARDEQYF. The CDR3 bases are TGTGCCAGTTCGGAGGTAGCGGGGGCCAGGGACGAGCAGTACTTC.

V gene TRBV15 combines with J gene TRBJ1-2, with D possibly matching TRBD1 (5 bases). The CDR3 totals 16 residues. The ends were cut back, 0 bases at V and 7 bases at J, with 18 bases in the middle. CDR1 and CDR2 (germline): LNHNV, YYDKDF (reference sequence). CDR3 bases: TGTGCCACCAGCAGAGATAATAAAGGGGTTTACGGTGGCTACACCTTC. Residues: CATSRDNKGVYGGYTF.

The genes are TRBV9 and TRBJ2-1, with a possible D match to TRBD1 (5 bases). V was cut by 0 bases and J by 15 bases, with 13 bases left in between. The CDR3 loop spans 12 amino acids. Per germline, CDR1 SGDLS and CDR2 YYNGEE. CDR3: CASSVEGQYPFF. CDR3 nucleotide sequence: TGTGCCAGCAGCGTAGAAGGACAATACCCGTTCTTC.

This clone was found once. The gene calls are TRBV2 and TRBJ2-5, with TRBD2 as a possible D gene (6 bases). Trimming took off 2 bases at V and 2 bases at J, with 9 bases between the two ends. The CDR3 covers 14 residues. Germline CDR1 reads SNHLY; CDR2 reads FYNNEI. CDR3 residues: CASSEWRGQETQYF. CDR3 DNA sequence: TGTGCCAGCAGTGAATGGCGGGGTCAAGAGACCCAGTACTTC.

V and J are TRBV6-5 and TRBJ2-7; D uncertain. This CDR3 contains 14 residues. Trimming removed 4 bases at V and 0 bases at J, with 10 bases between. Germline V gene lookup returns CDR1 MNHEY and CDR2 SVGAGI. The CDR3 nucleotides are TGTGCCAGCAGTTCACCTCACTTCTCCTACGAGCAGTACTTC. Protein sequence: CASSSPHFSYEQYF.

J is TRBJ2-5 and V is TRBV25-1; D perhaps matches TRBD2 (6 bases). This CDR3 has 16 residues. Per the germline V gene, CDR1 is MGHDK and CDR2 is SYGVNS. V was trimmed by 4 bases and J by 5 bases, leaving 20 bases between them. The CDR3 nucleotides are TGTGCCAGCAGTGTCTGGGCCCCGGGGAGGAGGGAGACCCAGTACTTC. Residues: CASSVWAPGRRETQYF.

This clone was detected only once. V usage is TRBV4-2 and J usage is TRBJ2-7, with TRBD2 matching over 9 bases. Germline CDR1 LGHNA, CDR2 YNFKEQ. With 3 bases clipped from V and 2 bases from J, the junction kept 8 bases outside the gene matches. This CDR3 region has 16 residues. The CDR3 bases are TGTGCCAGCAGCCAGGAACGGACTAGCGCGACCTACGAGCAGTACTTC. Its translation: CASSQERTSATYEQYF.

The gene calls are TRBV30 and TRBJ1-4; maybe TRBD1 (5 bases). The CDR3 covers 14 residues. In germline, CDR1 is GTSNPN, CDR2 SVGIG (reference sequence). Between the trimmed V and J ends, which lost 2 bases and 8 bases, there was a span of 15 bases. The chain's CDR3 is CAWSPGSVAEKLFF. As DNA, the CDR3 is TGTGCCTGGAGTCCAGGGTCCGTTGCGGAAAAACTGTTTTTT.

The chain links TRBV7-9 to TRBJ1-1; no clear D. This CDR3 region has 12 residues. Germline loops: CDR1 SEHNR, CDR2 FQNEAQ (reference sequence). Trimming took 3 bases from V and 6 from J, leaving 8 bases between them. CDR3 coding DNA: TGTGCCAGCAGCTTCGGCGAGGCTGAAGCTTTCTTT. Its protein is CASSFGEAEAFF.